This entry is about one T cell receptor beta chain. A read error may explain this, as a much larger clone is one base away. TCRdb reanalysed the PCR reads using MiXCR and keeps one entry per CDR3 protein. Of about 330,000 distinct CDR3 sequences in the sample, roughly a quarter are singletons; the top ten hold about 0.7%. With 6 bases clipped from V and 9 bases from J, the junction kept 14 bases outside the gene matches. The germline CDR1 and CDR2 sequences are KGHSH and LQKENI. The CDR3 length is 15 residues. These data originate in a study of molecular identifiers for immune sequencing clone quantification.

The receptor's source is a human donor in good health. Some libraries in this study had Jurkat cell RNA spiked in. Sequencing was performed on naive CD8+ T cells from blood, with Jurkat cell RNA spiked in. Subset: FACS-sorted CD8+CD4-CCR7+CD45RA+ naive T cells. The chain couples TRBV18 to TRBJ2-7; 10 nucleotides match TRBD1. The CDR3 spells CASSNGGQGIGGQYF. CDR3 coding DNA: TGTGCCAGCTCGAACGGGGGACAGGGGATTGGCGGGCAGTACTTC.